This T cell receptor (beta chain) stems from a study of T cells in Graves' hyperthyroidism and ophthalmopathy. General study points: Most thyroid clonotypes expanded above 0.001 appeared in blood too.

The source material, RNA transcripts, was used to amplify TCR beta CDR3 regions. Researchers ran a first-round RT-PCR on the TCR CDR3 using the HTBI primer set. Each CDR3 protein is one row after TCRdb ran MiXCR on the multiplex PCR reads. The sample includes approximately 400,000 distinct CDR3 sequences, 15% to 19% of them seen just once. V was trimmed by 5 bases and J by 6 bases, leaving 7 bases between them. CDR3 length: 11 amino acids. In germline, CDR1 is MDHEN, CDR2 SYDVKM. Orbital computed tomography and thyroid ultrasound, together with serum TRAb and thyroxine and clinical symptoms, were used for diagnoses. PBMCs came from 9 to 10 ml fresh peripheral blood. This clonotype showed up many times. Its antigen is not known.

The sample was blood. This receptor was identified in a woman between 18 and 30 years old with Graves' hyperthyroidism. The V call is TRBV28, the J call TRBJ1-2, with no clear D. The CDR3 sequence is CASSRTDGYTF. For the CDR3, the DNA is TGTGCCAGCAGTCGGACTGATGGCTACACCTTC.